This entry features one T cell receptor (beta chain) sequence. Its target is unknown. The PCR made use of 60 Vbeta and 13 Jbeta primers. Profiling relied on immunoSEQ multiplex PCR, and the TCRdb table lists in-frame clones only, not all of them. The table has 150,000 or so clones, 75% to 80% seen once. The data were obtained in a study of cytomegalovirus exposure and HLA in healthy donors. The ends were cut back, 2 bases at V and 1 base at J, with 6 bases in the middle. CDR1 and CDR2 (germline): MNHEY, SVGAGI. The CDR3 has 13 amino acids. The study's findings and limits: In a later analysis, parvovirus B19, influenza, CMV and Epstein-Barr virus appeared linked to several top co-occurrence clusters. Later analysis suggested most CMV-associated TCR beta chains were HLA-restricted. Earlier results showed most TCR beta V segments being productive about 87% or about 30% of the time.

The V call is TRBV6-5, the J call TRBJ2-7, with D unresolved. This receptor was obtained from a woman aged 50 to 60 in good health and CMV-seropositive. The specimen sequenced was PBMCs. CDR3 DNA sequence: TGTGCCAGCAGTTACGCGTCTTCCTACGAGCAGTACTTC. Translation gives CASSYASSYEQYF.